These T cell receptor beta chains were read from a single sample in a study of blood T cell repertoires in COVID-19. Profiled with immunoSEQ multiplex PCR; TCRdb holds only in-frame clones, not every one. This sample has 140,000 or so clones, with over 70% found just once. Sample: peripheral blood. All receptors come from a woman aged 55-75 years with acute or convalescent COVID-19. Each CDR3 is given with its conserved first and last residue. Fields, in order: D gene, V gene, clone size, CDR3 length, J gene, CDR3 DNA, CDR3 protein. D genes are given only for firm matches. Size values are once, few and many counts, or a class for expanded clones, and some rows have none.

TRBD2	TRBV3-1/TRBV3-2	-	18	TRBJ2-4	TGTGCCAGCAGCCTCGCGACTAGCGGGAGTGTAGCCAAAAACATTCAGTACTTC	CASSLATSGSVAKNIQYF
TRBD1	TRBV19	once	14	TRBJ1-2	TGTGCCAGTAAGACAACTGGGACAGGGGGTGGCTACACCTTC	CASKTTGTGGGYTF
TRBD2	TRBV2	-	15	TRBJ2-3	TGTGCCAGCAACCCTAGCGGGGTGAGCACAGATACGCAGTATTTT	CASNPSGVSTDTQYF
-	TRBV7-2	-	13	TRBJ1-2	TGTGCCAGCAGCTTAATCCGAATCGGTGGCTACACCTTC	CASSLIRIGGYTF
-	TRBV28	once	13	TRBJ2-3	TGTGCCAGCAGTTCCCCTTTCACAGATACGCAGTATTTT	CASSSPFTDTQYF
-	TRBV19	-	15	TRBJ1-5	TGTGCCAGTACTAACCCCGGGAGCCCTAATCAGCCCCAGCATTTT	CASTNPGSPNQPQHF
-	TRBV4-1	few	14	TRBJ1-1	TGCGCCAGCAGCCAAAACAGGGTGAACACTGAAGCTTTCTTT	CASSQNRVNTEAFF
TRBD2	TRBV5-1	-	14	TRBJ2-7	TGCGCCAGCAGACCCCTCGCGGGAGGTGGCGAGCAGTACTTC	CASRPLAGGGEQYF
TRBD2	TRBV7-8	-	20	TRBJ2-1	TGTGCCAGCAGCTTAGGACAACTAGCGGGAGCATTTTTCTCCTACAATGAGCAGTTCTTC	CASSLGQLAGAFFSYNEQFF
TRBD1	TRBV6-5	-	15	TRBJ1-5	TGTGCCAGCAGTTCGACAGGGGGCGCAGGTCAGCCCCAGCATTTT	CASSSTGGAGQPQHF
-	TRBV5-4	-	14	TRBJ1-2	TGTGCCAGCAGCTTGTTGGGGGCAGGGGATGGCTACACCTTC	CASSLLGAGDGYTF
TRBD1	TRBV18	-	17	TRBJ2-7	TGTGCCAGCTCACTGTCTATTGCACCGGGACAGAACTACGAGCAGTACTTC	CASSLSIAPGQNYEQYF
TRBD1	TRBV19	-	16	TRBJ1-5	TGTGCCAGTTCGATTACAGGGGCCCGAAGCAATCAGCCCCAGCATTTT	CASSITGARSNQPQHF
TRBD2	TRBV19	-	16	TRBJ2-1	TGTGCCAGTACCAGGCCGGGACTAGCGGGAGATCGGGGCCAGTTCTTC	CASTRPGLAGDRGQFF
-	TRBV4-1	-	14	TRBJ2-7	TGCGCCAGCAGCCAAGGATTAGCGGTCTACGAGCAGTACTTC	CASSQGLAVYEQYF
-	TRBV28	-	12	TRBJ1-2	TGTGCCAGCAGTTCCCCCCCATTTGGCTACACCTTC	CASSSPPFGYTF
-	TRBV27	-	16	TRBJ1-6	TGTGCCAGCAGTTACTACGGTGTAGGCGGTAATTCACCCCTCCACTTT	CASSYYGVGGNSPLHF
TRBD1	TRBV7-9	-	16	TRBJ1-2	TGTGCCAGCAGCTTAGTTGTAACAGGGGCGCACTATGGCTACACCTTC	CASSLVVTGAHYGYTF
-	TRBV27	-	14	TRBJ1-2	TGTGCCAGCAGTTCGGGTGCCAGACGGTATGGCTACACCTTC	CASSSGARRYGYTF
TRBD1	TRBV18	few	15	TRBJ1-1	TGTGCCAGCTCACCACGGGACAGCTTACTCACTGAAGCTTTCTTT	CASSPRDSLLTEAFF
TRBD2	TRBV7-7	-	16	TRBJ2-5	TGTGCCAGCAGCTCCACCCCGGGACTAGCTCGTGAGACCCAGTACTTC	CASSSTPGLARETQYF
TRBD2	TRBV7-9	-	14	TRBJ2-2	TGTGCCAGCAGCCGGACTAGCGGTATAGGGGAGCTGTTTTTT	CASSRTSGIGELFF
-	TRBV18	few	15	TRBJ1-1	TGTGCCAGCTCACCCGCTGCAGAAATGAACACTGAAGCTTTCTTT	CASSPAAEMNTEAFF
TRBD2	TRBV11-2	-	15	TRBJ2-7	TGTGCCAGCAGCTTGGTACTAGCGGGTTCCTACGAGCAGTACTTC	CASSLVLAGSYEQYF
-	TRBV28	-	13	TRBJ2-1	TGTGCCAGCAGTGTCAGAGGTGAAAACAAGCAGTTCTTC	CASSVRGENKQFF
-	TRBV6-5	-	12	TRBJ1-4	TGTGCCAGCAATCGGGTCGGTGAAAAACTGTTTTTT	CASNRVGEKLFF
TRBD2	TRBV11-2	-	16	TRBJ2-7	TGTGCCAGCAGCTTAAGGGTTCTAGCGGGAGGCGACGAGCAGTACTTC	CASSLRVLAGGDEQYF
-	TRBV5-1	-	15	TRBJ2-1	TGCGCCAGCAGCTTGGAAACAGTTTCCTACAATGAGCAGTTCTTC	CASSLETVSYNEQFF
-	TRBV20-1	-	15	TRBJ2-4	TGCAGTGCTAGTCCAAACAGTGAGGCCAAAAACATTCAGTACTTC	CSASPNSEAKNIQYF
TRBD2	TRBV19	-	15	TRBJ2-1	TGTGCCAGTAGTAGGAGCGGGAGGAACTACAATGAGCAGTTCTTC	CASSRSGRNYNEQFF
TRBD1	TRBV7-2	-	15	TRBJ1-2	TGTGCCAGCAGCTTAGATTGGGACAGGGGGATCGGCTACACCTTC	CASSLDWDRGIGYTF